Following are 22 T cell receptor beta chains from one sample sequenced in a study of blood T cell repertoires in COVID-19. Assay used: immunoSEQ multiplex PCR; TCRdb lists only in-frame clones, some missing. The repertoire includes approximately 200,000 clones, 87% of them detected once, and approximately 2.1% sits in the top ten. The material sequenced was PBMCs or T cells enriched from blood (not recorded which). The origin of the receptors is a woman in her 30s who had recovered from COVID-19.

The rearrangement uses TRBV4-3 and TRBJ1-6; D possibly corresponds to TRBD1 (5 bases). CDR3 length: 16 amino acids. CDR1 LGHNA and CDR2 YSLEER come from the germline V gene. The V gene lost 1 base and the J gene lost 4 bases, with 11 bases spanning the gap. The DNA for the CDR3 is TGCGCCAGCAGCCAAGTTCGACAGCTGTATAATTCACCCCTCCACTTT. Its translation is CASSQVRQLYNSPLHF.

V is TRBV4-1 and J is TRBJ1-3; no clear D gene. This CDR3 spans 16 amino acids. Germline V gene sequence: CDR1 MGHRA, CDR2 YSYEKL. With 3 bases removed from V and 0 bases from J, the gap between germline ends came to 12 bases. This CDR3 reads CASSQGEGVSGNTIYF. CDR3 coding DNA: TGCGCCAGCAGCCAGGGAGAGGGTGTCTCTGGAAACACCATATATTTT.

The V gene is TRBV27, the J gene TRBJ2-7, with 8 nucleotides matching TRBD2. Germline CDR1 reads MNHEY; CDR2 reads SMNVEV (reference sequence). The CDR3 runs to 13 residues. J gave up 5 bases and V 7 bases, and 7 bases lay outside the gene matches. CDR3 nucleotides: TGTGCCAGCACCCCGGGGGGGTTGCACGAGCAGTACTTC. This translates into CASTPGGLHEQYF.

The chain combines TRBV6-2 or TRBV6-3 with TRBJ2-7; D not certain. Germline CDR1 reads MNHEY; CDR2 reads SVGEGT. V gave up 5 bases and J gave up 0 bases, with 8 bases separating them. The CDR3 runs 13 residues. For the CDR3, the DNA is TGTGCCAGCAGTAGTGCGGACTCCTACGAGCAGTACTTC. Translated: CASSSADSYEQYF.

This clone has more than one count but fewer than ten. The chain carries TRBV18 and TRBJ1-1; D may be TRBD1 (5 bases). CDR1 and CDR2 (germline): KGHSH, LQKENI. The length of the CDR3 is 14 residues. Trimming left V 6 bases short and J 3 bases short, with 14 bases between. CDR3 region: CASSRTGQHTEAFF. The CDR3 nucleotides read TGTGCCAGCTCTCGAACTGGACAACACACTGAAGCTTTCTTT.

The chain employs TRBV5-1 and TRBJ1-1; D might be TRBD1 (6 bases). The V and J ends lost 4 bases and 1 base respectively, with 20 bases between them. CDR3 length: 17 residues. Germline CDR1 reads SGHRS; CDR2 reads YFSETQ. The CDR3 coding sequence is TGCGCCAGCAGCCCCTCATCGGGGGGCTCGGCGAACACTGAAGCTTTCTTT. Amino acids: CASSPSSGGSANTEAFF.

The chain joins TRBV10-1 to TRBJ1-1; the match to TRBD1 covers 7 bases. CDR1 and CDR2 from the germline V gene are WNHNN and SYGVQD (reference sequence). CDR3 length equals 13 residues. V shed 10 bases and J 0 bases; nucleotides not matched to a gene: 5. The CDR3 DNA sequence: TGCGCCAACCGACAGGGTTTGAACACTGAAGCTTTCTTT. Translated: CANRQGLNTEAFF.

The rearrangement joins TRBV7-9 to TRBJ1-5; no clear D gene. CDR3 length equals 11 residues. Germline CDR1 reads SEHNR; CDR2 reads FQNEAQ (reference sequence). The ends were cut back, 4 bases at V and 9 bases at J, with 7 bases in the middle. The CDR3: CASSSRGPQHF. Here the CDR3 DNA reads TGTGCCAGCAGCTCCCGGGGGCCCCAGCATTTT.

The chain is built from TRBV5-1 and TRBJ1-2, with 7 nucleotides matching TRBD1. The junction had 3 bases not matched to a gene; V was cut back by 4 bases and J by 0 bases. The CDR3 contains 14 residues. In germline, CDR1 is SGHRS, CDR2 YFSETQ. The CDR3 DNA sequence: TGCGCCAGCAGCGGACAGGTAGCTAACTATGGCTACACCTTC. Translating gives CASSGQVANYGYTF.

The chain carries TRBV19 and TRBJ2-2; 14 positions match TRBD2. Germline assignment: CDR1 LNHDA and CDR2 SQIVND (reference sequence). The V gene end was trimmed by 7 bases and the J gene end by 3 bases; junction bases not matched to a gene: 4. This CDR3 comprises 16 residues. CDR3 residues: CASTRLAGGDTGELFF. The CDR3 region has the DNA TGTGCCAGTACCCGACTAGCGGGGGGGGACACCGGGGAGCTGTTTTTT.

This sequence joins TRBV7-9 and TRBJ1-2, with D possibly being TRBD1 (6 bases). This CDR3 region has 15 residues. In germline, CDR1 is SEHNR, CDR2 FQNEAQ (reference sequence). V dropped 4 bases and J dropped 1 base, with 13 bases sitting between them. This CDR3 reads CASSYRDTGNYGYTF. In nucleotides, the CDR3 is TGTGCCAGCAGCTACCGGGACACCGGTAACTATGGCTACACCTTC.

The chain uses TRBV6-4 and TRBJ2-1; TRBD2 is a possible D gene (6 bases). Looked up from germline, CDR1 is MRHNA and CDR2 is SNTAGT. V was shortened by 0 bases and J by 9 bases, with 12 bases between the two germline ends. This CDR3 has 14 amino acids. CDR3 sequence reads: CASSDSEGNTEQFF. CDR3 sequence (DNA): TGTGCCAGCAGTGACTCGGAGGGGAACACTGAGCAGTTCTTC.

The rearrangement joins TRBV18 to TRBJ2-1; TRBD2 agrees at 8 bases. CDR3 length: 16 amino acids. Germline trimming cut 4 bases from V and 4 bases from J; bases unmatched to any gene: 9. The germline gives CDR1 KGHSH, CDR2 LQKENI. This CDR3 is CASSLPRGTSYNEQFF. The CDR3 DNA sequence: TGTGCCAGCTCACTCCCGCGCGGGACTAGTTACAATGAGCAGTTCTTC.

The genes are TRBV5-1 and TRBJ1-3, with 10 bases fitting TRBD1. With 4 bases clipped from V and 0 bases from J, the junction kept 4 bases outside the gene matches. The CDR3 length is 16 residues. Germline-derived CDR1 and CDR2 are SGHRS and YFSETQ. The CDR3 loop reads CASSMGQGSSGNTIYF. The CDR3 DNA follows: TGCGCCAGCAGCATGGGACAGGGGAGCTCTGGAAACACCATATATTTT.

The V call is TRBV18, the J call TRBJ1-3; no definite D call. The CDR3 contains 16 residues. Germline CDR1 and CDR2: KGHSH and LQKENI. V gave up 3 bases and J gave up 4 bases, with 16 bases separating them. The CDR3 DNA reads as TGTGCCAGCTCACCTTCCCCCCGGGGTATCGGAAACACCATATATTTT. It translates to CASSPSPRGIGNTIYF.

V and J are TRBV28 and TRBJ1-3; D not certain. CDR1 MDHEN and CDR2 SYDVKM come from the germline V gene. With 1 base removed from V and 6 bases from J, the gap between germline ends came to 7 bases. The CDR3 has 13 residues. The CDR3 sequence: CASSLSSLNTIYF. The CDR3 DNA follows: TGTGCCAGCAGTTTATCTTCTTTAAACACCATATATTTT.

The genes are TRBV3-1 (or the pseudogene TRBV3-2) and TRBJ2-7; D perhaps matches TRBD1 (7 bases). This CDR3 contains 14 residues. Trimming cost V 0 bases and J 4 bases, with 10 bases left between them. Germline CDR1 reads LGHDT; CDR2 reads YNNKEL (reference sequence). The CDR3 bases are TGTGCCAGCAGCCAAGATTCAGGGGGGTACGAGCAGTACTTC. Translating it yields CASSQDSGGYEQYF.

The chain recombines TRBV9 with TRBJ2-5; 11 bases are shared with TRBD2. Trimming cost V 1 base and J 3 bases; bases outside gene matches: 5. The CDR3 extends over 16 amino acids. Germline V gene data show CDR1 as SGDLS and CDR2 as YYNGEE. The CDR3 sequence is CASSVPLAGEEETQYF. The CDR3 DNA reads TGTGCCAGCAGCGTACCACTAGCGGGAGAGGAAGAGACCCAGTACTTC. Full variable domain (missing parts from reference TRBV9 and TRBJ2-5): DSGVTQTPKHLITATGQRVTLRCSPRSGDLSVYWYQQSLDQGLQFLIQYYNGEERAKGNILERFSAQQFPDLHSELNLSSLELGDSALYFCASSVPLAGEEETQYFGPGTRLLVL.

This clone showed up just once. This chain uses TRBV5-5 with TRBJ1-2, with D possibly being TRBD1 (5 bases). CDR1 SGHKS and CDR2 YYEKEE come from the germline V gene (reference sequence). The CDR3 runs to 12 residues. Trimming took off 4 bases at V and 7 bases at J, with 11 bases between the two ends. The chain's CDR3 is CASSPPGLGYTF. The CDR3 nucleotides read TGTGCCAGCAGCCCTCCGGGACTTGGCTACACCTTC.

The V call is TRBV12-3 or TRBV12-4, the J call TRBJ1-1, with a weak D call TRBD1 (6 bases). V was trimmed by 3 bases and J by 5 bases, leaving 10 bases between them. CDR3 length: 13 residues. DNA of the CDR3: TGTGCCAGCAGTTTTTCCAGGGGTACTGAAGCTTTCTTT. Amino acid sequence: CASSFSRGTEAFF.

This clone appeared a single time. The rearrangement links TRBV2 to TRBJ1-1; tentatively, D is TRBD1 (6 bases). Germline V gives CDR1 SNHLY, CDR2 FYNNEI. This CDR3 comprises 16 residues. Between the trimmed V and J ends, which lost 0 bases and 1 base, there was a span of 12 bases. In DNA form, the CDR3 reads TGTGCCAGCAGTGAAGCCCACAGGGAAACGAACACTGAAGCTTTCTTT. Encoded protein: CASSEAHRETNTEAFF.

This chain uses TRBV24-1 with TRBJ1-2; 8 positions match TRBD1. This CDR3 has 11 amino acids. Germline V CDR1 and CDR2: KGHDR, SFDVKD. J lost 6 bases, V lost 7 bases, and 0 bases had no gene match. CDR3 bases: TGTGCCACCAGGGACAGGGATGGCTACACCTTC. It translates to CATRDRDGYTF.